The 14 T cell receptor beta chains listed next were all sequenced from one sample in a study of T-cell reconstitution after alpha-beta-depleted transplantation in children. Using unique molecular identifiers, the investigators prepared the TCRbeta library. One entry per CDR3 protein results from TCRdb running MiXCR on the PCR reads. The sample shows tens of thousands of distinct CDR3 sequences, 52% of them seen only once. The material was peripheral blood, obtained before TCRalphabeta/CD19-depleted stem cell transplant. These receptors all stem from a boy under two years old with SCID, due to receive a stem cell transplant.

V is TRBV6-4 and J is TRBJ2-1; TRBD2 matches at 8 bases. Germline-derived CDR1 and CDR2 are MRHNA and SNTAGT. V lost 2 bases and J lost 6; bases outside the gene matches: 6. CDR3 length equals 15 residues. CDR3 sequence: CASSDRGGSGNEQFF. CDR3 coding DNA: TGTGCCAGCAGTGACCGGGGGGGCTCAGGCAATGAGCAGTTCTTC.

The V and J genes are TRBV7-9 and TRBJ2-5; D ambiguous. V dropped 2 bases and J dropped 4 bases, with 8 bases sitting between them. This CDR3 contains 13 residues. Germline V CDR1 and CDR2: SEHNR, FQNEAQ (reference sequence). The CDR3 nucleotides are TGTGCCAGCAGCTTACTAGGCGGAGAGACCCAGTACTTC. Translated: CASSLLGGETQYF.

This clonotype was found a few times. The gene calls are TRBV6-2 or TRBV6-3 and TRBJ1-2; D gene uncertain. Between the trimmed V and J ends, which lost 6 bases and 4 bases, there was a span of 12 bases. CDR1 and CDR2 from the germline V gene are MNHEY and SVGEGT. The CDR3 has 13 amino acids. CDR3 region: CASRDELAYGYTF. The CDR3 DNA reads as TGTGCCAGCAGGGACGAACTCGCCTATGGCTACACCTTC.

This clonotype was counted between two and nine times. This rearrangement joins TRBV12-5 to TRBJ2-3, with 12 bases matching TRBD2. This CDR3 has 17 amino acids. Trimming removed 5 bases from V and 6 bases from J; junction bases left unmatched: 12. CDR1 and CDR2 (germline): LGHNT, FRNRAP. CDR3 nucleotide sequence: TGTGCTAGTGGTGCCGGACTAGCGGGGACGTTTGCGGATACGCAGTATTTT. Translating gives CASGAGLAGTFADTQYF.

This clonotype was seen only once. The chain recombines TRBV3-1 with TRBJ1-1; D gene ambiguous. The CDR3 is made up of 14 amino acids. Germline CDR1 and CDR2: LGHDT and YNNKEL (reference sequence). Trimming took 3 bases from V and 0 from J, leaving 8 bases between them. The CDR3 nucleotides read TGTGCCAGCAGCCAGACGGGCATGAACACTGAAGCTTTCTTT. Protein product: CASSQTGMNTEAFF.

This clonotype turned up a few times. V and J are TRBV7-9 and TRBJ2-3; TRBD1 matches 7 bases. V was pared by 5 bases and J by 4 bases, with 6 bases of the junction left unmatched. CDR3 size: 14 residues. The V gene's germline CDR1 is SEHNR and CDR2 FQNEAQ (reference sequence). The DNA for the CDR3 is TGTGCCAGCAGCAGATCGGGACAGTCAGATACGCAGTATTTT. It specifies CASSRSGQSDTQYF.

This sequence joins TRBV20-1 and TRBJ1-4; TRBD1 is a possible D gene (6 bases). V was trimmed by 7 bases and J by 1 base, leaving 25 bases between them. The V gene's germline CDR1 is DFQATT and CDR2 SNEGSKA (reference sequence). The CDR3 is made up of 18 amino acids. This CDR3 reads CSVHPLVGTRRTNEKLFF. The CDR3 DNA sequence: TGCAGTGTTCACCCGTTGGTCGGGACACGCAGAACTAATGAAAAACTGTTTTTT.

The chain combines TRBV12-3 or TRBV12-4 with TRBJ2-7; TRBD1 agrees at 9 bases. The length of the CDR3 is 14 residues. The V gene end was trimmed by 5 bases and the J gene end by 1 base; junction bases not matched to a gene: 3. DNA for the CDR3: TGTGCCAGCAGTCGGACAGGGGAGTCCTACGAGCAGTACTTC. This translates into CASSRTGESYEQYF.

V is TRBV5-1 and J is TRBJ1-2; possibly TRBD1 for D (5 bases). CDR3 length equals 14 residues. Trimming removed 4 bases at V and 5 bases at J, with 15 bases between. Germline V gives CDR1 SGHRS, CDR2 YFSETQ. DNA of the CDR3: TGCGCCAGCAGCCCCGAGCGAGGGGATTATGGCTACACCTTC. This translates into CASSPERGDYGYTF. The full variable domain, with the rest looked up from reference TRBV5-1 and TRBJ1-2, is KAGVTQTPRYLIKTRGQQVTLSCSPISGHRSVSWYQQTPGQGLQFLFEYFSETQRNKGNFPGRFSGRQFSNSRSEMNVSTLELGDSALYLCASSPERGDYGYTFGSGTRLTVV.

The V gene is TRBV5-1, the J gene TRBJ2-3; D is undetermined. Germline loops: CDR1 SGHRS, CDR2 YFSETQ. V lost 5 bases and J lost 1, with 11 bases in between. This CDR3 spans 14 amino acids. CDR3 bases: TGCGCCAGCAGACTGACTCTGGGCACAGATACGCAGTATTTT. Its translation is CASRLTLGTDTQYF.

The rearrangement uses TRBV28 and TRBJ1-5; D is ambiguous. The CDR3 covers 13 residues. CDR1 and CDR2 from the germline V gene are MDHEN and SYDVKM. Trimming shortened V by 6 bases and J by 7 bases, and 13 bases separated the two germline ends. This CDR3 is CASSGIPEQPQHF. Written as DNA, the CDR3 is TGTGCCAGCAGCGGGATCCCGGAGCAGCCCCAGCATTTT. The complete variable domain, with remaining parts taken from reference TRBV28 and TRBJ1-5, reads DVKVTQSSRYLVKRTGEKVFLECVQDMDHENMFWYRQDPGLGLRLIYFSYDVKMKEKGDIPEGYSVSREKKERFSLILESASTNQTSMYLCASSGIPEQPQHFGDGTRLSIL.

Only one count was recorded for this clonotype. The chain couples TRBV4-1 to TRBJ2-5, with a tentative D call TRBD2 (6 bases). The V gene lost 1 base and the J gene lost 2 bases, with 14 bases spanning the gap. Germline V gene data show CDR1 as MGHRA and CDR2 as YSYEKL. This CDR3 has 16 residues. This CDR3 reads CASSQAPGSTQETQYF. CDR3 coding DNA: TGCGCCAGCAGCCAAGCCCCCGGGAGCACACAAGAGACCCAGTACTTC.

This clonotype was seen at least ten times. The chain uses TRBV7-2 and TRBJ2-7, with 9 bases fitting TRBD1. Germline CDR1 is SGHTA and CDR2 is FQGNSA. The CDR3 spans 18 residues. The V segment lost 2 bases and the J segment 0 bases; nucleotides outside the gene matches: 11. The CDR3 DNA follows: TGTGCCAGCAGCTTACGCTTACTAGGACAGGGGTCCTCCTACGAGCAGTACTTC. Translated: CASSLRLLGQGSSYEQYF.

This clonotype turned up a few times. This sequence joins TRBV7-2 and TRBJ2-3; a possible D gene is TRBD2 (5 bases). Per the germline V gene, CDR1 is SGHTA and CDR2 is FQGNSA. The length of the CDR3 is 13 residues. With 3 bases removed from V and 8 bases from J, the gap between germline ends came to 12 bases. The CDR3: CASSFRGRGTQYF. The CDR3 DNA sequence: TGTGCCAGCAGCTTTCGCGGACGGGGTACGCAGTATTTT.